This entry features one TCR beta chain sequence. PCR primers comprised 60 Vbeta and 13 Jbeta primers. Sequencing was performed with immunoSEQ multiplex PCR; in TCRdb, only in-frame clones are kept and a portion is missing. Altogether 150,000 or so clones are present, approximately 82% being singletons, with the ten largest covering 3.2%. The entry originates in a study of cytomegalovirus exposure and HLA in healthy donors. Looked up from germline, CDR1 is MNHEY and CDR2 is SMNVEV (reference sequence). V lost 4 bases and J lost 9, with 13 bases in between. There are 13 residues in the CDR3. The sequencing input was PBMCs. The TCR was taken from a man younger than 30 in good health and CMV-seropositive. The chain carries TRBV27 and TRBJ2-1; no firm D call. CDR3 sequence reads: CASSSYPESEQFF. CDR3 in DNA: TGTGCCAGCAGTTCCTACCCCGAGAGTGAGCAGTTCTTC.